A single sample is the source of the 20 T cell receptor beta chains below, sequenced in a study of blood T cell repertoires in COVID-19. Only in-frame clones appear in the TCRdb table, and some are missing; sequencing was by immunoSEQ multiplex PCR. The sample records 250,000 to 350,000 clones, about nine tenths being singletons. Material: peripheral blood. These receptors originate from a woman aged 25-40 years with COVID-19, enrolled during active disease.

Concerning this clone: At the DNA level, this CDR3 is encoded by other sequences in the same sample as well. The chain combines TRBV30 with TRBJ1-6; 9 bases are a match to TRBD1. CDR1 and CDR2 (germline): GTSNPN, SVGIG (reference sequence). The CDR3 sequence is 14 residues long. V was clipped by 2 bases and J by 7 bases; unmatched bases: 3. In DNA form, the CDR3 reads TGTGCCTGGAGTAGGGGACAGGGAAATTCACCCCTCCACTTT. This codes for CAWSRGQGNSPLHF.

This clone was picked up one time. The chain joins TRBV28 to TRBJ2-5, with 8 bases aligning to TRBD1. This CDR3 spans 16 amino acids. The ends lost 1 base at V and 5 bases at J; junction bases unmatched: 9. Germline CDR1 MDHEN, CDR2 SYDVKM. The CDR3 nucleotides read TGTGCCAGCAGTTTATTACGGACAGGGAGGCGTGAGACCCAGTACTTC. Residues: CASSLLRTGRRETQYF.

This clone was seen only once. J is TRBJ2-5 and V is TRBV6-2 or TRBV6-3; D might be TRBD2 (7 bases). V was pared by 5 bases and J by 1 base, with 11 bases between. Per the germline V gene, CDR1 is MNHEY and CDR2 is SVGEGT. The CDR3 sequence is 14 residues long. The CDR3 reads CASSPRGAQETQYF. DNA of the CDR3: TGTGCCAGCAGTCCCCGGGGGGCCCAAGAGACCCAGTACTTC.

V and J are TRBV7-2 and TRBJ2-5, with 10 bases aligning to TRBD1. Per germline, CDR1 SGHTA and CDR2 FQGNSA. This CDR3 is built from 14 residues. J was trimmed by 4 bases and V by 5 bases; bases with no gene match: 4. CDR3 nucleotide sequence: TGTGCCAGCAGCCTGGACAGGGGGATAGAGACCCAGTACTTC. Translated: CASSLDRGIETQYF.

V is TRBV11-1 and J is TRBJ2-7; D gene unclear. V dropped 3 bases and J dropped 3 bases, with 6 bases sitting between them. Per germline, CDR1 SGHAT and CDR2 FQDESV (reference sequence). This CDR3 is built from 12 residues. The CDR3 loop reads CASSLPYYEQYF. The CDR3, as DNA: TGTGCCAGCAGCTTGCCCTACTACGAGCAGTACTTC.

The CDR3 is CASSEPADQETQYF. CDR3 coding DNA: TGTGCCAGCAGTGAACCTGCAGACCAAGAGACCCAGTACTTC. The J gene is TRBJ2-5, the V gene TRBV2; D remains unclear. V dropped 2 bases and J dropped 0 bases, with 7 bases sitting between them. CDR1 is SNHLY, CDR2 FYNNEI, per germline. CDR3 length equals 14 residues.

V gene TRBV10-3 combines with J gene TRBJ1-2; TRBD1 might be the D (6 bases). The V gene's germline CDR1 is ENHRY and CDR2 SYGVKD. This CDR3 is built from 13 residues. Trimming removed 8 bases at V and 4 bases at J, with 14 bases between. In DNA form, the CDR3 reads TGTGCCATCTCTGCAGGGGCCCCCTATGGCTACACCTTC. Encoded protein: CAISAGAPYGYTF.

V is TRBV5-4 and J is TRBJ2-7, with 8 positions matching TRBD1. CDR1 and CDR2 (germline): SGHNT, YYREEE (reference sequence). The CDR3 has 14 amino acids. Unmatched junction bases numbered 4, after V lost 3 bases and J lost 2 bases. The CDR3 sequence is CASSYRDRPYEQYF. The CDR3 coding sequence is TGTGCCAGCAGCTACCGGGACAGGCCCTACGAGCAGTACTTC.

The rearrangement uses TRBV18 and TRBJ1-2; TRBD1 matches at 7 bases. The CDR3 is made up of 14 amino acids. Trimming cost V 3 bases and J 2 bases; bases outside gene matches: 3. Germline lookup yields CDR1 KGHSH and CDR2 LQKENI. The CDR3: CASSPSTGNYGYTF. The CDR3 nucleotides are TGTGCCAGCTCACCCTCGACAGGGAACTATGGCTACACCTTC.

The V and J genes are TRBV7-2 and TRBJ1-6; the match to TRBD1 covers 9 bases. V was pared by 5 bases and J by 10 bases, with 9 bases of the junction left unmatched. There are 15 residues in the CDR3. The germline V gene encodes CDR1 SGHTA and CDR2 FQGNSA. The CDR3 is CASSRRTGEGSPLHF. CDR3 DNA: TGTGCCAGCAGCCGCCGGACAGGGGAGGGATCACCCCTCCACTTT.

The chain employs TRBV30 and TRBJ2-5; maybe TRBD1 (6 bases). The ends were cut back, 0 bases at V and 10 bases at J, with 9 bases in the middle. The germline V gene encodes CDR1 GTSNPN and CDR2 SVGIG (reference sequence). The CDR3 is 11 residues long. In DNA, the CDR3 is TGTGCCTGGAGTGTACAAGGGGGCCAGTACTTC. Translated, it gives CAWSVQGGQYF.

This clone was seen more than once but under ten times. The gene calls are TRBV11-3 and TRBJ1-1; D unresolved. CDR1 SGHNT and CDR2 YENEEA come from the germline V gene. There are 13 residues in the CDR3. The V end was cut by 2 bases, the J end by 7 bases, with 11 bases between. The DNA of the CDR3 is TGTGCCAGCAGCTTATCGGGTGGCGGTGAAGCTTTCTTT. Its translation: CASSLSGGGEAFF.

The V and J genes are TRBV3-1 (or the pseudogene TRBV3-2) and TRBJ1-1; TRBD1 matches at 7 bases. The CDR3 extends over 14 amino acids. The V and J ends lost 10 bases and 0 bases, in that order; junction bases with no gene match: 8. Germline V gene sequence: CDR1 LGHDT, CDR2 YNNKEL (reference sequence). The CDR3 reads CATTGIGMNTEAFF. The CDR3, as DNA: TGTGCCACGACAGGGATAGGGATGAACACTGAAGCTTTCTTT.

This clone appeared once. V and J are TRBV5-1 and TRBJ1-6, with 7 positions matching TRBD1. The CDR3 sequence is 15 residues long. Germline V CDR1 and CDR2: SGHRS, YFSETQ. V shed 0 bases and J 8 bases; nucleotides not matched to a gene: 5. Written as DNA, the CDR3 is TGCGCCAGCAGCTTGGCCGGACAGGCATATTCACCCCTCCACTTT. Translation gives CASSLAGQAYSPLHF.

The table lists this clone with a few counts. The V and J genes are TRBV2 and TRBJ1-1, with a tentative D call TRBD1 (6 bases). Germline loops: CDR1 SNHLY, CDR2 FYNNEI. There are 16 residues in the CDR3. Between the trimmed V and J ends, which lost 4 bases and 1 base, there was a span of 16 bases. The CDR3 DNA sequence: TGTGCCAGCAGTGGTCGAGGGGAGGGGGAGAACACTGAAGCTTTCTTT. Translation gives CASSGRGEGENTEAFF.

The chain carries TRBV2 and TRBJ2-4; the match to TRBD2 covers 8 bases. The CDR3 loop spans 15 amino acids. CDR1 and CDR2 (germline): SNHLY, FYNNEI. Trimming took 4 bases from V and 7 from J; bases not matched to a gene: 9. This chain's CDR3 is CASSGAGGLGNIQYF. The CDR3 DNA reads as TGTGCCAGCAGTGGGGCGGGAGGTTTGGGTAACATTCAGTACTTC.

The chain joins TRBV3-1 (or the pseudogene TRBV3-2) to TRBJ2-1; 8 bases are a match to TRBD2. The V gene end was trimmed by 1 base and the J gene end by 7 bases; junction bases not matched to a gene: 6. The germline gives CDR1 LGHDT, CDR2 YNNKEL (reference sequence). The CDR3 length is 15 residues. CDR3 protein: CASSQGTSPLNEQFF. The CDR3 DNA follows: TGTGCCAGCAGCCAAGGGACTAGCCCCTTAAATGAGCAGTTCTTC.

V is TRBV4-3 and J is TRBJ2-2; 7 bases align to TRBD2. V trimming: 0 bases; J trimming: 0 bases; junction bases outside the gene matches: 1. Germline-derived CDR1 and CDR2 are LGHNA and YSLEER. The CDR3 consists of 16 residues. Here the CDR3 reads CASSQDGGANTGELFF. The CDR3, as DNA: TGCGCCAGCAGCCAAGATGGGGGGGCGAACACCGGGGAGCTGTTTTTT.

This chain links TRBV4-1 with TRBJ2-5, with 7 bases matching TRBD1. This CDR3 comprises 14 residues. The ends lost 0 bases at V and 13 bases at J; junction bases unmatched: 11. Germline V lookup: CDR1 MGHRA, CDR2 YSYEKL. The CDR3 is CASSQEHFPGTVYF. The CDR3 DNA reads TGCGCCAGCAGCCAAGAACATTTTCCAGGGACAGTGTACTTC.

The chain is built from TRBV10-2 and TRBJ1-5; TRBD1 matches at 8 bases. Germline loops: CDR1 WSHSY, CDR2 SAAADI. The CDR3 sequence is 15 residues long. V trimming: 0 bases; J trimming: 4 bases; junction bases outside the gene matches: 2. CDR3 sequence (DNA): TGCGCCAGCAGTGAGTCCGGGACAGGAAATCAGCCCCAGCATTTT. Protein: CASSESGTGNQPQHF.